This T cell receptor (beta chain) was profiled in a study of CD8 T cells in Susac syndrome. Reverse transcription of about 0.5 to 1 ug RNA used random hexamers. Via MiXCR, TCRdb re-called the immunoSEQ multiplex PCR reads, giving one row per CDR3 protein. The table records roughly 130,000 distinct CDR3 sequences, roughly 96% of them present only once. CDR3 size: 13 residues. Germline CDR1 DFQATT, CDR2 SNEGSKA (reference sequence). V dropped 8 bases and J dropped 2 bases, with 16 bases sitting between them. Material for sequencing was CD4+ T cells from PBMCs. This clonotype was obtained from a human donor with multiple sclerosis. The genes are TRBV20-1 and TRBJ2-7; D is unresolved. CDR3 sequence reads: CSPCLGPPYEQYF. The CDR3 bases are TGCAGTCCCTGCCTTGGCCCCCCCTACGAGCAGTACTTC.